This T cell receptor (beta chain) was observed in a study of blood T cell repertoires in COVID-19. For the study at large: The United States, Italy and Spain were the sources of the acute and convalescent COVID-19 samples. Sources were T cells, B-cell-depleted T cells, or PBMCs; the material itself was cDNA or gDNA.

Clones were read by immunoSEQ multiplex PCR, and TCRdb kept only the in-frame ones, dropping some. The table has about 180,000 clones, over 70% seen once. The study recruited people aged about 18 to 95 years across approximately 24 US areas. Assignments of participants to cohorts depended upon their own reported clinical history. V shed 4 bases, J shed 7 bases, and the junction held 9 bases outside the gene matches. Germline V gene sequence: CDR1 SQVTM, CDR2 ANQGSEA. CDR3 size: 13 residues. The source is a man aged 55 to 70 who had been exposed to COVID-19. The chain links TRBV29-1 to TRBJ2-7; 8 nucleotides align to TRBD1. Sequencing input: PBMCs or T cells enriched from blood (not recorded which). For the CDR3, the DNA is TGCAGCGTTGTTTCCGGGACAGGAGGGGAGCAGTACTTC. The encoded protein is CSVVSGTGGEQYF.